One and the same sample provided the 18 T cell receptor beta chains below, sequenced in a study of tumour-infiltrating T cells in Burkitt lymphoma. Sequencing was performed with immunoSEQ multiplex PCR; in TCRdb, only in-frame clones are kept and a portion is missing. The sample includes 11,000 to 15,000 clones, approximately 82% of them seen just once. Sequenced: tumor tissue. The receptors stem from a human donor with diffuse large B-cell lymphoma.

Details on this clone: This specimen includes other DNA sequences encoding the same CDR3. The chain uses TRBV5-6 and TRBJ1-1; D is perhaps TRBD1 (5 bases). Trimming shortened V by 1 base and J by 5 bases, and 6 bases separated the two germline ends. The CDR3 contains 12 residues. Germline V gene lookup returns CDR1 SGHDT and CDR2 YYEEEE. CDR3: CASSLRGTEAFF. For the CDR3, the DNA is TGTGCCAGCAGCTTGAGGGGTACTGAAGCTTTCTTT.

The chain couples TRBV19 to TRBJ1-2, with 11 bases identical to TRBD1. V lost 1 base, J lost 4 bases, and 2 bases stayed unmatched. Per germline, CDR1 LNHDA and CDR2 SQIVND (reference sequence). The CDR3 runs 15 residues. The CDR3 bases are TGTGCCAGTAGTATAGGGACAGGGGGCTTCTATGGCTACACCTTC. Protein sequence: CASSIGTGGFYGYTF.

V and J are TRBV21-1 and TRBJ1-5. TRBV21-1 is a pseudogene segment. This CDR3 has 13 amino acids. CDR3 sequence (DNA): TGTGCCAGCAGGAGGGATAGCAATCAGCCCCAGCATTTT. This encodes CASRRDSNQPQHF.

The chain is built from TRBV7-9 and TRBJ1-4; weak D call: TRBD1 (5 bases). Germline-derived CDR1 and CDR2 are SEHNR and FQNEAQ (reference sequence). This CDR3 spans 14 amino acids. The V gene lost 6 bases and the J gene lost 8 bases, with 16 bases spanning the gap. CDR3 nucleotides: TGTGCCAGCAGATTAACGGGGGTTGGAGAAAAACTGTTTTTT. Protein product: CASRLTGVGEKLFF. The whole variable domain, remainder taken from reference TRBV7-9 and TRBJ1-4, is DTGVSQNPRHKITKRGQNVTFRCDPISEHNRLYWYRQTLGQGPEFLTYFQNEAQLEKSRLLSDRFSAERPKGSFSTLEIQRTEQGDSAMYLCASRLTGVGEKLFFGSGTQLSVL.

This clone was counted a few times. J is TRBJ2-2 and V is TRBV2; D is undetermined. CDR3 size: 13 residues. V lost 3 bases to trimming and J lost 3 bases, with 5 bases between them. Germline loops: CDR1 SNHLY, CDR2 FYNNEI. The CDR3 coding sequence is TGTGCCAGCAGTGACCACTACACCGGGGAGCTGTTTTTT. Translating it yields CASSDHYTGELFF.

A single count supports this clone. Germline and junction disagree at one end, which may indicate a read error. The rearrangement joins TRBV4-1 to TRBJ2-1; 9 bases are shared with TRBD2. The germline V gene has CDR1 MGHRA and CDR2 YSYEKL. The CDR3 covers 19 residues. This CDR3 is CASSQDLPAGGIRYNGQFF. CDR3 DNA sequence: TGCGCCAGCAGCCAAGATCTTCCAGCGGGAGGTATAAGGTACAATGGGCAGTTCTTC.

CDR3 bases: TGCGCCAGCGGCCCTAGCGGGAGCTGGACAGATACGCAGTATTTT. Residues: CASGPSGSWTDTQYF. The chain recombines TRBV5-1 with TRBJ2-3; 10 bases align to TRBD2. The V gene's germline CDR1 is SGHRS and CDR2 YFSETQ. This CDR3 is 15 amino acids long. Trimming cost V 7 bases and J 3 bases; bases outside gene matches: 8.

In its sample, this clone was seen a few times. The chain combines TRBV2 with TRBJ2-3; maybe TRBD2 (6 bases). Per the germline V gene, CDR1 is SNHLY and CDR2 is FYNNEI. The ends were cut back, 4 bases at V and 11 bases at J, with 7 bases in the middle. This CDR3 comprises 10 residues. CDR3 bases: TGTGCCAGCAGTGGCGGGAAGCAGTATTTT. Translating it yields CASSGGKQYF.

The V call is TRBV19, the J call TRBJ1-4; D may be TRBD1 (5 bases). This CDR3 region has 14 residues. Germline V gene lookup returns CDR1 LNHDA and CDR2 SQIVND (reference sequence). Trimming pared 6 bases from V and 2 bases from J, leaving 10 bases between. CDR3 loop: CASSPWGTNEKLFF. The CDR3 DNA reads TGTGCCAGTAGCCCCTGGGGGACTAATGAAAAACTGTTTTTT.

The V gene is TRBV6-6, the J gene TRBJ1-2; D remains ambiguous. CDR1 is MNHNY, CDR2 SVGAGI, per germline (reference sequence). V lost 0 bases to trimming and J lost 4 bases, with 12 bases between them. CDR3 length equals 15 residues. This chain's CDR3 is CASSYSAESFYGYTF. DNA for the CDR3: TGTGCCAGCAGTTACTCGGCAGAAAGTTTCTATGGCTACACCTTC.

Judged by abundance, this clone is medium-sized (0.01 to 0.1%). J is TRBJ1-4 and V is TRBV25-1, with 7 bases fitting TRBD1. This CDR3 has 11 amino acids. The V and J ends lost 4 bases and 15 bases, in that order; junction bases with no gene match: 5. Per the germline V gene, CDR1 is MGHDK and CDR2 is SYGVNS. The CDR3 loop reads CASSASGQLFF. In DNA form, the CDR3 reads TGTGCCAGCAGTGCCTCGGGACAGTTGTTTTTT. The whole variable domain, remainder taken from reference TRBV25-1 and TRBJ1-4, is EADIYQTPRYLVIGTGKKITLECSQTMGHDKMYWYQQDPGMELHLIHYSYGVNSTEKGDLSSESTVSRIRTEHFPLTLESARPSHTSQYLCASSASGQLFFGSGTQLSVL.

The chain is built from TRBV18 and TRBJ2-1; 9 bases are a match to TRBD2. The V segment lost 4 bases and the J segment 6 bases; nucleotides outside the gene matches: 10. CDR1 KGHSH and CDR2 LQKENI come from the germline V gene. The CDR3 is 16 residues long. CDR3 nucleotides: TGTGCCAGCTCACTAACCTCTAGCGGGGTAATCAATGAGCAGTTCTTC. As protein: CASSLTSSGVINEQFF.

The V gene is TRBV15, the J gene TRBJ2-1; 9 nucleotides match TRBD1. J gave up 2 bases and V 5 bases, and 4 bases lay outside the gene matches. The CDR3 runs to 15 residues. The germline gives CDR1 LNHNV, CDR2 YYDKDF (reference sequence). CDR3 in amino acids: CATSLTGGTYNEQFF. As DNA, the CDR3 is TGTGCCACCAGCCTAACAGGGGGCACCTACAATGAGCAGTTCTTC.

V is TRBV18 and J is TRBJ2-3; no firm D call. The CDR3 is 15 residues long. The ends were cut back, 0 bases at V and 2 bases at J, with 9 bases in the middle. CDR1 is KGHSH and CDR2 is LQKENI in the germline V gene. CDR3 amino acids: CASSPPSQPTDTQYF. In DNA, the CDR3 is TGTGCCAGCTCACCACCTAGCCAGCCCACAGATACGCAGTATTTT. Full variable domain (outside the CDR3, taken from reference TRBV18 and TRBJ2-3): NAGVMQNPRHLVRRRGQEARLRCSPMKGHSHVYWYRQLPEEGLKFMVYLQKENIIDESGMPKERFSAEFPKEGPSILRIQQVVRGDSAAYFCASSPPSQPTDTQYFGPGTRLTVL.

The chain couples TRBV19 to TRBJ2-1; unclear D gene. The ends were cut back, 2 bases at V and 6 bases at J, with 5 bases in the middle. Germline-derived CDR1 and CDR2 are LNHDA and SQIVND (reference sequence). The CDR3 spans 12 residues. Here the CDR3 DNA reads TGTGCCAGTAGTATACCCTCCAATGAGCAGTTCTTC. Translated: CASSIPSNEQFF.

This clone was counted between two and nine times. V usage is TRBV13 and J usage is TRBJ2-7; D remains unclear. The CDR3 covers 11 residues. V was pared by 5 bases and J by 3 bases, with 5 bases between. Germline CDR1 is PRHDT and CDR2 is FYEKMQ (reference sequence). CDR3 DNA sequence: TGTGCCAGCAGCGACAACTACGAGCAGTACTTC. This gives the protein CASSDNYEQYF.

V is TRBV9 and J is TRBJ2-7; D unresolved. V was cut by 9 bases and J by 6 bases, with 10 bases left in between. The CDR3 loop spans 10 amino acids. Germline CDR1 is SGDLS and CDR2 is YYNGEE. CDR3 bases: TGTGCCATCCCCCTGTGCGAGCAGTACGTC. Its protein product is CAIPLCEQYV.

The sample holds a few counts of this clone. This chain connects TRBV6-5 to TRBJ1-2, with D uncertain. Trimming stripped 2 bases from V and 2 bases from J, with 9 bases between. CDR3 length equals 14 residues. Germline CDR1 is MNHEY and CDR2 is SVGAGI. CDR3 loop: CASSYPATNYGYTF. In DNA form, the CDR3 reads TGTGCCAGCAGTTACCCAGCAACCAACTATGGCTACACCTTC.